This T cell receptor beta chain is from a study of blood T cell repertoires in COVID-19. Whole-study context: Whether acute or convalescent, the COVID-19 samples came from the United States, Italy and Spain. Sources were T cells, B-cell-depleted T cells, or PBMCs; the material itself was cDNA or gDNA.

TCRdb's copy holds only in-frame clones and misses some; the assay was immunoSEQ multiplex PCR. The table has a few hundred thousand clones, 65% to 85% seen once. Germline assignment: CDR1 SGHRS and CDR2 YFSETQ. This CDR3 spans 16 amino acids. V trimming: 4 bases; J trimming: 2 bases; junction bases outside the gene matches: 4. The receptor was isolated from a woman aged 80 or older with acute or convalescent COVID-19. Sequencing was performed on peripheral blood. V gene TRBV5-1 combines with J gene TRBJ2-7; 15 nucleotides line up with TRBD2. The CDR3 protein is CASSPRTSGRAYEQYF. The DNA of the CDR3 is TGCGCCAGCAGCCCAAGGACTAGCGGGAGGGCCTACGAGCAGTACTTC.